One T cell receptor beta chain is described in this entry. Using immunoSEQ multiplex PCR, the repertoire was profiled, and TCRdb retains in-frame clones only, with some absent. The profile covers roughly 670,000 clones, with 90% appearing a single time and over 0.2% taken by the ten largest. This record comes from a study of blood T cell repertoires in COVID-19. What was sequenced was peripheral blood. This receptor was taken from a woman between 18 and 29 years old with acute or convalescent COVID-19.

Written as DNA, the CDR3 is TGTGCCACCAGTACGACTAGCGGGGGGTCCGATACGCAGTATTTT. This gives the protein CATSTTSGGSDTQYF. The rearrangement joins TRBV24-1 to TRBJ2-3; 13 bases map to TRBD2. The CDR3 extends over 15 amino acids. J lost 6 bases, V lost 6 bases, and 5 bases had no gene match. Per the germline V gene, CDR1 is KGHDR and CDR2 is SFDVKD.